The 25 T cell receptor beta chains below all came from one sample that was sequenced in a study of blood T cells in healthy people across ages. Using a J-beta primer mix together with a sample-barcoded 5' primer, a second PCR was run for roughly 6 to 12 cycles. Using its own MiXCR run on the 5' RACE reads, TCRdb lists one record per CDR3 protein. The profile shows fewer than 800,000 distinct CDR3 sequences, around 25% of them singletons. This same sample was also part of a study on T cells of mothers and their children.

Sequencing was done on a sample of blood. The receptors stem from a boy younger than 18 in good health.

This clonotype was recorded at least ten times. The rearrangement joins TRBV28 to TRBJ2-1; weak D call: TRBD1 (5 bases). Trimming removed 7 bases at V and 4 bases at J, with 8 bases between. Looked up from germline, CDR1 is MDHEN and CDR2 is SYDVKM. CDR3 size: 12 residues. The CDR3 nucleotides are TGTGCCAGCACTCAGGGATACAATGAGCAGTTCTTC. Translation: CASTQGYNEQFF.

V and J are TRBV29-1 and TRBJ2-7; unclear D gene. Trimming removed 6 bases from V and 1 base from J, with 10 bases in between. Germline CDR1 reads SQVTM; CDR2 reads ANQGSEA. The CDR3 runs to 12 residues. The CDR3 sequence is CSVAPSSYEQYF. For the CDR3, the DNA is TGCAGCGTCGCCCCCAGTTCCTACGAGCAGTACTTC.

This clonotype was detected a few times. The CDR3 protein is CATSRPGQGYNEQFF. In DNA, the CDR3 is TGTGCCACCAGCAGACCGGGACAGGGTTACAATGAGCAGTTCTTC. This chain connects TRBV15 to TRBJ2-5, with 9 bases fitting TRBD1. TRBJ2-1 matches the DNA end more closely, so the J call is doubtful. The CDR3 length is 15 residues. Germline values: CDR1 LNHNV, CDR2 YYDKDF (reference sequence).

This clonotype was seen only a few times. The gene calls are TRBV6-2 or TRBV6-3 and TRBJ1-5; D ambiguous. The CDR3 runs to 13 residues. V lost 5 bases and J 6 bases, leaving 11 bases between the germline ends. Germline V gene data show CDR1 as MNHEY and CDR2 as SVGEGT. The CDR3: CASSNLWGQPQHF. CDR3 bases: TGTGCCAGCAGTAACCTCTGGGGTCAGCCCCAGCATTTT.

This clonotype was counted between two and nine times. A much more abundant neighbour one base away suggests this may be a read error. The rearrangement joins TRBV12-3 or TRBV12-4 to TRBJ2-3; D gene uncertain. Near its end, the DNA agrees better with TRBJ1-5, so the J call may be wrong. The CDR3 consists of 14 residues. The CDR3 spells CASKLDKGTDTQHF. CDR3 nucleotide sequence: TGTGCCAGCAAATTAGACAAGGGAACAGATACGCAGCATTTT.

This clonotype was detected once. In this CDR3 the conserved last residue, phenylalanine or tryptophan, is missing, so a read error is likely. The genes are TRBV29-1 and TRBJ2-7; D may be TRBD2 (6 bases). The V end was cut by 7 bases, the J end by 6 bases, with 10 bases between. The germline CDR1 and CDR2 sequences are SQVTM and ANQGSEA. This CDR3 contains 10 residues. The CDR3 DNA sequence: TGCAGCGCCTCAGCGGGCGAGCAGTACCTC. Its protein is CSASAGEQYL.

The rearrangement links TRBV28 to TRBJ2-7; 8 bases are a match to TRBD2. The length of the CDR3 is 15 residues. Looked up from germline, CDR1 is MDHEN and CDR2 is SYDVKM. V gave up 4 bases and J gave up 6 bases; unmatched junction bases: 11. As DNA, the CDR3 is TGTGCCAGCAGTTCGTCCGGGACTAGGTACGGCGAGCAGTACTTC. Translation gives CASSSSGTRYGEQYF. The whole variable domain, remainder taken from reference TRBV28 and TRBJ2-7, is DVKVTQSSRYLVKRTGEKVFLECVQDMDHENMFWYRQDPGLGLRLIYFSYDVKMKEKGDIPEGYSVSREKKERFSLILESASTNQTSMYLCASSSSGTRYGEQYFGPGTRLTVT.

This clonotype was seen more than once but under ten times. The rearrangement links TRBV7-2 to TRBJ2-1, with 9 bases matching TRBD2. V trimming: 1 base; J trimming: 7 bases; junction bases outside the gene matches: 5. The length of the CDR3 is 15 residues. CDR1 and CDR2 (germline): SGHTA, FQGNSA. The CDR3 loop reads CASSLVPSGINEQFF. In nucleotides, the CDR3 is TGTGCCAGCAGCTTAGTTCCTAGCGGGATTAATGAGCAGTTCTTC.

This clonotype turned up a few times. The gene calls are TRBV18 and TRBJ2-3; 11 bases fit TRBD1. Germline V lookup: CDR1 KGHSH, CDR2 LQKENI. This CDR3 spans 15 amino acids. V was pared by 5 bases and J by 6 bases, with 7 bases of the junction left unmatched. CDR3 sequence: CASSDSDRGQDTQYF. The DNA of the CDR3 is TGTGCCAGCTCAGACTCGGACAGGGGGCAGGATACGCAGTATTTT.

The chain links TRBV12-3 or TRBV12-4 to TRBJ2-1; TRBD2 is a possible D gene (6 bases). V was trimmed by 3 bases and J by 3 bases, leaving 9 bases between them. The CDR3 extends over 14 amino acids. CDR3 region: CASSFGRNYNEQFF. The DNA of the CDR3 is TGTGCCAGCAGTTTTGGGAGGAACTACAATGAGCAGTTCTTC.

The chain uses TRBV5-1 and TRBJ2-6; TRBD1 matches at 8 bases. J was trimmed by 1 base and V by 4 bases; bases with no gene match: 4. Per the germline V gene, CDR1 is SGHRS and CDR2 is YFSETQ. There are 16 residues in the CDR3. CDR3 DNA: TGCGCCAGCAGCACACAGGGGGTTTCTGGGGCCAACGTCCTGACTTTC. Translated: CASSTQGVSGANVLTF.

V gene TRBV5-1 combines with J gene TRBJ2-5; D possibly matches TRBD1 or TRBD2 (5 bases each). The J call may be faulty, since TRBJ2-7 better matches the DNA end. Germline V gene lookup returns CDR1 SGHRS and CDR2 YFSETQ. The CDR3 covers 14 residues. The CDR3 DNA sequence: TGCGCCAGCAGCTTCGAGGGGTTGGTCTACGAGCAGTACTTC. The encoded protein is CASSFEGLVYEQYF.

The chain is built from TRBV7-2 and TRBJ1-4, with TRBD1 as a possible D gene (5 bases). From germline, CDR1 is SGHTA and CDR2 FQGNSA. The CDR3 is 13 amino acids. The germline V and J ends were trimmed by 5 bases and 8 bases, with 12 bases remaining between them. The CDR3 DNA reads as TGTGCCAGCAGCGGCGGGGGTGGCGAAAAACTGTTTTTT. Protein product: CASSGGGGEKLFF.

This clonotype showed up just a few times. The chain uses TRBV5-4 and TRBJ2-7; D is unresolved. The J call may be faulty, since TRBJ2-1 better matches the DNA end. There are 12 residues in the CDR3. CDR1 is SGHNT and CDR2 is YYREEE in the germline V gene (reference sequence). CDR3 in amino acids: CASSTKTDEQFF. CDR3 nucleotide sequence: TGTGCCAGCAGCACCAAGACGGACGAGCAGTTCTTC.

This clonotype appeared a few times. The chain employs TRBV12-3 or TRBV12-4 and TRBJ2-1, with TRBD2 matching over 12 bases. This CDR3 region has 15 residues. With V trimmed by 7 bases and J by 8 bases, 9 bases remained unmatched. Here the CDR3 reads CASNYLAGGPHEQFF. The CDR3 coding sequence is TGTGCCAGCAACTATCTAGCGGGAGGGCCCCATGAGCAGTTCTTC.

The gene calls are TRBV5-1 and TRBJ2-1, with 9 bases identical to TRBD2. With V trimmed by 0 bases and J by 2 bases, 12 bases remained unmatched. The CDR3 has 19 residues. CDR1 and CDR2 from the germline V gene are SGHRS and YFSETQ. The CDR3 sequence: CASSLEGVAGGPPYNEQFF. The CDR3 DNA follows: TGCGCCAGCAGCTTGGAGGGGGTGGCGGGAGGGCCCCCCTACAATGAGCAGTTCTTC.

This clonotype was seen only a few times. The chain carries TRBV19 and TRBJ1-2, with 9 positions matching TRBD1. The CDR3 runs to 16 residues. In germline, CDR1 is LNHDA, CDR2 SQIVND (reference sequence). The J segment lost 8 bases and the V segment lost 5 bases, leaving 15 bases of the junction unmatched. CDR3 in amino acids: CASSDLGTGSARGYTF. The CDR3 DNA is TGTGCCAGTAGTGACCTAGGGACAGGGTCCGCCAGGGGCTACACCTTC. The full variable domain, with the rest looked up from reference TRBV19 and TRBJ1-2, is DGGITQSPKYLFRKEGQNVTLSCEQNLNHDAMYWYRQDPGQGLRLIYYSQIVNDFQKGDIAEGYSVSREKKESFPLTVTSAQKNPTAFYLCASSDLGTGSARGYTFGSGTRLTVV.

The V and J genes are TRBV6-1 and TRBJ2-7; 7 bases match TRBD1. V dropped 0 bases and J dropped 0; count of bases not matched to a gene: 2. The CDR3 consists of 15 residues. Germline values: CDR1 MNHNS, CDR2 SASEGT. CDR3 sequence: CASSEAGTASYEQYF. The CDR3 bases are TGTGCCAGCAGTGAAGCCGGGACAGCCTCCTACGAGCAGTACTTC.

This clonotype was observed a handful of times. The rearrangement uses TRBV15 and TRBJ2-2; 8 bases are a match to TRBD1. The V and J ends lost 6 bases and 5 bases, in that order; junction bases with no gene match: 11. The germline CDR1 and CDR2 sequences are LNHNV and YYDKDF (reference sequence). CDR3 size: 16 residues. In DNA, the CDR3 is TGTGCCACCAGTAACTGGGCAGGGGGCGCGACCGGGGAGCTGTTTTTT. Protein sequence: CATSNWAGGATGELFF.

Concerning this clonotype itself: The conserved phenylalanine or tryptophan is not found at the CDR3 terminus, so this likely reflects a read error. The chain employs TRBV27 and TRBJ2-7, with D unresolved. The end of the DNA is better explained by TRBJ2-1, so the J call may be wrong. The CDR3 length is 15 residues. From germline, CDR1 is MNHEY and CDR2 SMNVEV (reference sequence). CDR3 protein: CASRRGGLAYNEQFL. CDR3 coding DNA: TGTGCCAGCAGACGCGGTGGCTTAGCCTACAATGAGCAGTTCCTC.

V is TRBV7-2 and J is TRBJ2-1; D is unclear. With the DNA end fitting TRBJ2-7 better, the J assignment may be wrong. The germline gives CDR1 SGHTA, CDR2 FQGNSA. CDR3 length: 15 amino acids. This CDR3 reads CASSETLRRPYEQYF. CDR3 DNA sequence: TGTGCCAGCAGCGAAACCCTAAGAAGGCCCTACGAGCAGTACTTC.

This chain uses TRBV5-1 with TRBJ1-1, with unresolved D. Trimming pared 4 bases from V and 0 bases from J, leaving 10 bases between. Germline CDR1 is SGHRS and CDR2 is YFSETQ. This CDR3 is 14 amino acids long. In DNA, the CDR3 is TGCGCCAGCAGCGTGGGTATATTGAACACTGAAGCTTTCTTT. Its translation is CASSVGILNTEAFF. The full variable domain, rest sourced from reference TRBV5-1 and TRBJ1-1, is KAGVTQTPRYLIKTRGQQVTLSCSPISGHRSVSWYQQTPGQGLQFLFEYFSETQRNKGNFPGRFSGRQFSNSRSEMNVSTLELGDSALYLCASSVGILNTEAFFGQGTRLTVV.

This chain joins TRBV9 and TRBJ1-4; 7 positions agree with TRBD1. Germline trimming cut 0 bases from V and 8 bases from J; bases unmatched to any gene: 4. This CDR3 contains 14 residues. CDR1 and CDR2 from the germline V gene are SGDLS and YYNGEE. CDR3 coding DNA: TGTGCCAGCAGCGTAGGGGACAGTCGGGAAAAACTGTTTTTT. Its translation: CASSVGDSREKLFF.

Comment on this clonotype: The junction differs from germline at one of its ends, possibly a read error. This sequence joins TRBV5-6 and TRBJ2-1, with D unclear. CDR3 length equals 15 residues. The V gene's germline CDR1 is SGHDT and CDR2 YYEEEE. The CDR3 sequence is CASSLVGPSDNEQFF. As DNA, the CDR3 is TGTGCCAGCAGCTTGGTTGGGCCCTCCGACAATGAGCAGTTCTTC. Together with reference TRBV5-6 and TRBJ2-1, the CDR3 gives the full variable domain: DAGVTQSPTHLIKTRGQQVTLRCSPKSGHDTVSWYQQALGQGPQFIFQYYEEEERQRGNFPDRFSGHQFPNYSSELNVNALLLGDSALYLCASSLVGPSDNEQFFGPGTRLTVL.

V gene TRBV11-2 combines with J gene TRBJ2-1, with TRBD2 matching over 10 bases. The V segment lost 5 bases and the J segment 6 bases; nucleotides outside the gene matches: 7. The CDR3 runs 15 residues. CDR1 is SGHAT and CDR2 is FQNNGV in the germline V gene. The CDR3 region is CASSLGTSVRNEQFF. DNA of the CDR3: TGTGCCAGCAGCCTCGGGACTAGCGTCCGCAATGAGCAGTTCTTC.